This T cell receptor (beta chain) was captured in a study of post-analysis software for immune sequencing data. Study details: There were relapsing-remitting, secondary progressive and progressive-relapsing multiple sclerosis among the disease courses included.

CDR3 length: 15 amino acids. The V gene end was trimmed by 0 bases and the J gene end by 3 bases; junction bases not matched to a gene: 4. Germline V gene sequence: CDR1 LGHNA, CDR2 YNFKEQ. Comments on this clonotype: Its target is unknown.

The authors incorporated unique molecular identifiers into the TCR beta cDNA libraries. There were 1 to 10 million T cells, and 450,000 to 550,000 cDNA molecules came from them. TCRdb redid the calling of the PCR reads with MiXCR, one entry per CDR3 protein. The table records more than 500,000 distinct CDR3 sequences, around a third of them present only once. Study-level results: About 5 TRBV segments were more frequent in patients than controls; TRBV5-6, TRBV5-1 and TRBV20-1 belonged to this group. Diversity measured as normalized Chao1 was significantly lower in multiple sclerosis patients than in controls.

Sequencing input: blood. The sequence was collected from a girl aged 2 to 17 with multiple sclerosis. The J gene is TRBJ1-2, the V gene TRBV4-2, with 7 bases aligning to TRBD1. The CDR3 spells CASSQDPGTDYGYTF. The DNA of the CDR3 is TGTGCCAGCAGCCAAGATCCCGGGACAGACTATGGCTACACCTTC.